This entry lists 15 T cell receptor beta chains sequenced from one sample in a study of tumor-infiltrating lymphocytes in localized non-small cell lung cancer (TCRdb year 2021). Library preparation used the immunoSEQ multiplex PCR assay. The table was pulled from immuneACCESS by TCRdb, which kept in-frame rearrangements only. Such tables lose some clones; where checked, under half of the loss comes from unresolved V genes, and the rest has no known cause. The sample records around 24,000 clones, roughly 64% of which are singletons. The ten largest clones represent roughly 5.4% of the sample. Sequencing was performed on lung tumor tissue. These receptors all come from a human donor with non-small cell lung cancer.

This chain links TRBV6-1 with TRBJ2-1; TRBD2 might be the D (6 bases). Trimming stripped 8 bases from V and 8 bases from J, with 19 bases between. This CDR3 comprises 14 residues. Germline CDR1 MNHNS, CDR2 SASEGT. CDR3 coding DNA: TGTGCCAGCGAGTTCGGACGGAGGGAGGATGAGCAGTTCTTC. As protein: CASEFGRREDEQFF.

The genes are TRBV7-2 and TRBJ2-7, with D perhaps matching TRBD1 (6 bases). V lost 7 bases to trimming and J lost 1 base, with 11 bases between them. The CDR3 is 13 residues long. Germline lookup yields CDR1 SGHTA and CDR2 FQGNSA. Here the CDR3 reads CASKGGASYEQYF. The CDR3 DNA sequence: TGTGCCAGCAAAGGGGGAGCTTCCTACGAGCAGTACTTC.

This sequence joins TRBV28 and TRBJ1-2, with D possibly being TRBD1 (5 bases). V was pared by 3 bases and J by 7 bases, with 12 bases between. CDR1 is MDHEN, CDR2 SYDVKM, per germline. This CDR3 contains 13 residues. The CDR3 DNA sequence: TGTGCCAGCAGTTTTACGGGGGGTACTGGCTACACCTTC. As protein: CASSFTGGTGYTF.

The genes are TRBV29-1 and TRBJ2-1; D unclear. This CDR3 contains 11 residues. Germline V gives CDR1 SQVTM, CDR2 ANQGSEA. Trimming stripped 8 bases from V and 5 bases from J, with 10 bases between. This CDR3 is CSLRRNNEQFF. CDR3 DNA sequence: TGCAGCCTCCGGCGAAACAATGAGCAGTTCTTC.

The CDR3 sequence is CASSFRTSGGEETQYF. The CDR3 DNA reads TGTGCCAGCAGTTTCCGGACTAGCGGGGGTGAAGAGACCCAGTACTTC. The chain carries TRBV6-5 and TRBJ2-5; 13 positions agree with TRBD2. V lost 4 bases, J lost 3 bases, and 5 bases stayed unmatched. Germline assignment: CDR1 MNHEY and CDR2 SVGAGI. The CDR3 sequence is 16 residues long.

CDR3 region: CASSEQNSGNTIYF. The DNA for the CDR3 is TGTGCCAGCAGTGAACAAAACTCTGGAAACACCATATATTTT. The V call is TRBV6-1, the J call TRBJ1-3; D remains unclear. Germline V gene sequence: CDR1 MNHNS, CDR2 SASEGT. This CDR3 region has 14 residues. The V gene lost 2 bases and the J gene lost 0 bases, with 5 bases spanning the gap.

The V gene is TRBV27, the J gene TRBJ1-2; unclear D gene. The V end lost 5 bases, the J end lost 7 bases, and 11 bases lay between the germline ends. This CDR3 is 12 amino acids long. Germline V gene lookup returns CDR1 MNHEY and CDR2 SMNVEV (reference sequence). CDR3 DNA sequence: TGTGCCAGCAGTCGGGCGGGGAGTGGCTACACCTTC. The encoded protein is CASSRAGSGYTF.

The chain combines TRBV5-1 with TRBJ1-1; D may be TRBD1 (5 bases). From germline, CDR1 is SGHRS and CDR2 YFSETQ. This CDR3 is 15 amino acids long. Trimming took off 4 bases at V and 5 bases at J, with 18 bases between the two ends. CDR3 loop: CASSLFSAGETEAFF. Here the CDR3 DNA reads TGCGCCAGCAGCCTATTCTCGGCGGGGGAGACTGAAGCTTTCTTT. The full variable domain, with the rest looked up from reference TRBV5-1 and TRBJ1-1, is KAGVTQTPRYLIKTRGQQVTLSCSPISGHRSVSWYQQTPGQGLQFLFEYFSETQRNKGNFPGRFSGRQFSNSRSEMNVSTLELGDSALYLCASSLFSAGETEAFFGQGTRLTVV.

This chain connects TRBV10-3 to TRBJ1-4, with D perhaps TRBD1 (5 bases). The CDR3 has 13 amino acids. V was trimmed by 4 bases and J by 4 bases, leaving 7 bases between them. Germline CDR1 ENHRY, CDR2 SYGVKD. The CDR3 protein is CAISGGGNEKLFF. The CDR3 DNA reads TGTGCCATCAGTGGCGGGGGTAATGAAAAACTGTTTTTT.

The V call is TRBV18, the J call TRBJ1-5; D is perhaps TRBD1 (6 bases). CDR1 and CDR2 (germline): KGHSH, LQKENI. The ends were cut back, 2 bases at V and 7 bases at J, with 9 bases in the middle. The CDR3 is 13 amino acids. The CDR3: CASSPTGSQPQHF. CDR3 sequence (DNA): TGTGCCAGCTCACCAACAGGGTCCCAGCCCCAGCATTTT.

As for this clone: Sequence at one end of the junction differs from germline and may be a read error. The J gene is TRBJ2-2, the V gene TRBV7-9; 8 bases are shared with TRBD2. This CDR3 has 18 amino acids. Germline CDR1 is SEHNR and CDR2 is FQNEAQ (reference sequence). The CDR3 spells CASSSPTGTSFDTGKLFF. The DNA for the CDR3 is TGTGCCAGCAGCTCCCCGACCGGGACTAGTTTTGACACCGGGAAGCTGTTTTTT.

This clone has only a few counts. V gene TRBV5-1 combines with J gene TRBJ2-1; TRBD2 agrees at 7 bases. The germline gives CDR1 SGHRS, CDR2 YFSETQ. Trimming cost V 1 base and J 1 base; bases outside gene matches: 2. The CDR3 runs to 15 residues. CDR3 in amino acids: CASSLLADSYNEQFF. CDR3 sequence (DNA): TGCGCCAGCAGCTTGCTAGCGGATTCCTACAATGAGCAGTTCTTC.

The genes are TRBV5-4 and TRBJ2-2; no clear D. Per the germline V gene, CDR1 is SGHNT and CDR2 is YYREEE (reference sequence). The V gene lost 0 bases and the J gene lost 3 bases, with 9 bases spanning the gap. The CDR3 contains 15 residues. The CDR3 reads CASSLVGSDTGELFF. In DNA, the CDR3 is TGTGCCAGCAGCTTGGTTGGCAGCGACACCGGGGAGCTGTTTTTT.

The chain joins TRBV25-1 to TRBJ1-2; D gene ambiguous. The CDR3 extends over 16 amino acids. The V end was cut by 3 bases, the J end by 8 bases, with 22 bases between. In germline, CDR1 is MGHDK, CDR2 SYGVNS. The CDR3 DNA reads as TGTGCCAGCAGTGACCCACAACAATATCAGTCGGGCGGCTACACCTTC. The encoded protein is CASSDPQQYQSGGYTF.

The chain has TRBV5-1 and TRBJ2-2; TRBD2 aligns across 12 bases. V was pared by 0 bases and J by 6 bases, with 6 bases of the junction left unmatched. The CDR3 contains 17 residues. CDR1 is SGHRS and CDR2 is YFSETQ in the germline V gene. CDR3 DNA sequence: TGCGCCAGCAGCTTGGGACTAGCGGGAGTAACGTCCGGGGAGCTGTTTTTT. Its protein product is CASSLGLAGVTSGELFF.